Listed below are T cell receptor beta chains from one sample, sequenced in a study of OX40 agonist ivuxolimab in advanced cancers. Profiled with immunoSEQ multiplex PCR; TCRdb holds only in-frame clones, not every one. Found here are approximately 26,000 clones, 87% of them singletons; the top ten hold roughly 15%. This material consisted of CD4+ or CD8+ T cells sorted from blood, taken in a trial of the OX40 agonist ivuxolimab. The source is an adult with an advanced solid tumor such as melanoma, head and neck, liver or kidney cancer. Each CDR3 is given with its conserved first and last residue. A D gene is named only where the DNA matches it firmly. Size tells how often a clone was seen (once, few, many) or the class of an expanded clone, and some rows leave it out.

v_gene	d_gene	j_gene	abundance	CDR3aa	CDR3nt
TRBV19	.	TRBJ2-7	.	CASSPGPPPLYEQYF	TGTGCCAGTAGTCCGGGGCCCCCCCCTCTCTACGAGCAGTACTTC
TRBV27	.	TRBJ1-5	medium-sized	CASSLAGNQPQHF	TGTGCCAGCAGTTTAGCTGGCAATCAGCCCCAGCATTTT
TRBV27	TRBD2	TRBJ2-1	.	CATSPGTSAYNEQFF	TGTGCCACCTCCCCGGGGACTAGCGCTTACAATGAGCAGTTCTTC
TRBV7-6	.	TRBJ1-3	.	CASSPRGVSGNTIYF	TGTGCCAGCAGCCCCCGCGGGGTCTCTGGAAACACCATATATTTT
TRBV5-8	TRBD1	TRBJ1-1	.	CASSFGQGDEAFF	TGTGCCAGCAGCTTTGGACAGGGCGATGAAGCTTTCTTT
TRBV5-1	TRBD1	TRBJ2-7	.	CASRPVTGGYEQYF	TGCGCCAGCAGACCTGTGACAGGGGGCTACGAGCAGTACTTC
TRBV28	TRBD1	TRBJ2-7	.	CASSLMDRAYEQYF	TGTGCCAGCAGTTTAATGGACAGGGCCTACGAGCAGTACTTC
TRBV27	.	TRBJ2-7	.	CASSLAGGSPYEQYF	TGTGCCAGCAGTTTAGCTGGGGGGAGCCCCTACGAGCAGTACTTC
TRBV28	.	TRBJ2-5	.	CASSPQREGETQYF	TGTGCCAGCAGTCCCCAGAGGGAAGGAGAGACCCAGTACTTC
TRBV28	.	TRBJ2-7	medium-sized	CASRPGVTYEQYF	TGTGCCAGCAGACCCGGGGTGACCTACGAGCAGTACTTC
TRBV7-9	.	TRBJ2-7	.	CASSFTYEQYF	TGTGCCAGCAGCTTTACCTACGAGCAGTACTTC
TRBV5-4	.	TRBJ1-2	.	CASSLDVGYTF	TGTGCCAGCAGCTTGGATGTAGGCTACACCTTC
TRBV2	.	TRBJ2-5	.	CASYLWAVREETQYF	TGTGCCAGCTACCTCTGGGCAGTTCGAGAAGAGACCCAGTACTTC
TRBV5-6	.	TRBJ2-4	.	CASSPGTAKNIQYF	TGTGCCAGCAGCCCCGGGACAGCCAAAAACATTCAGTACTTC
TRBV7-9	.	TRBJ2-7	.	CASRRGDSYEQYF	TGTGCCAGCAGGCGCGGCGACTCCTACGAGCAGTACTTC
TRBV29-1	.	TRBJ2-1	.	CSVGSWTAAYEQFF	TGCAGCGTGGGCTCCTGGACAGCTGCCTATGAGCAGTTCTTC
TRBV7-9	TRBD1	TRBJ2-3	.	CASSPTGFLQGFADTQYF	TGTGCCAGCAGCCCAACCGGCTTTTTACAGGGGTTCGCAGATACGCAGTATTTT
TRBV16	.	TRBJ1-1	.	CASSQSTGNTEAFF	TGTGCCAGCAGCCAATCCACAGGCAACACTGAAGCTTTCTTT
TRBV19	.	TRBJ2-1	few	CASSIGNEQFF	TGTGCCAGTAGTATTGGCAATGAGCAGTTCTTC
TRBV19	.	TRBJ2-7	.	CASSPFRGGNEQYF	TGTGCCAGTAGTCCCTTCCGTGGGGGCAACGAGCAGTACTTC
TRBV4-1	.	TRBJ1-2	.	CASSPLTGPPNYGYTF	TGCGCCAGCAGCCCCCTGACAGGACCCCCCAACTATGGCTACACCTTC
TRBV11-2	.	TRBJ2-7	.	CASSSAGGTTYEQYF	TGTGCCAGCAGCTCAGCGGGCGGGACGACCTACGAGCAGTACTTC
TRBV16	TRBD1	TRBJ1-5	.	CASSFGTGQQPQHF	TGTGCCAGCAGCTTTGGGACAGGGCAACAGCCCCAGCATTTT